Sequencing of this T cell receptor beta chain was carried out in a study of post-analysis software for immune sequencing data (dated by TCRdb to the mid-2010s). With respect to the entire study: The recorded disease courses included relapsing-remitting, secondary progressive and progressive-relapsing multiple sclerosis, and some patients had no subtype annotation. The patient repertoires were set against about 12 previously published healthy control repertoires from donors whose ages ranged from roughly 6 to 27 years. A subset of samples was prepared in parallel using single-end sample barcoding, then pooled and co-amplified after Illumina adapter ligation. Overall results and qualifications from the work: The control group was slightly older than the multiple sclerosis patient group. Four to six TRBV segments, including TRBV5-6, TRBV5-1 and TRBV20-1, were significantly more frequent in patients than controls. Significantly lower normalized Chao1 diversity was found in multiple sclerosis patients than in controls, suggesting substantial peripheral T-cell clonal expansion. Direct clustering with F measure revealed strong co-clustering of samples prepared in the same batch, which led to a batch-effect correction.

TCR beta repertoires were profiled from peripheral blood of about a dozen young patients with multiple sclerosis to demonstrate the VDJtools post-analysis software. Multiple sclerosis patients were children and adolescents aged 6 to 15 years. The sample holds a few counts of this clonotype. The antigen it binds to is not known. Within one base of it there is no much larger clone, and no base qualities were kept. Library preparation used PCR. The sample was run on an Illumina HiSeq 2500. To reduce PCR and sequencing biases, unique molecular identifiers were incorporated into the TCR beta cDNA libraries. Approximately 500,000 cDNA molecules were obtained per 1 to 10 million input T cells, so each molecule approximated one T cell. The same protocol used for the earlier healthy control dataset was applied to prepare and sequence the patient libraries. Within a given batch, samples were prepared together, multiplexed and sequenced on the same HiSeq lane. From the authors' description of their analysis: Raw barcoded reads were processed with MIGEC, and single-read molecular identifier groups were discarded before consensus assembly and CDR3 extraction. VDJtools was used for post-analysis of the clonotype tables, with diversity normalized by down-sampling every dataset to the smallest sample size. In repertoire overlap clustering, CDR3 amino acid sequences, but not nucleotide sequences, were matched to correct batch-related cross-sample contamination. The public sequencing data were trimmed at Q25 with fastp and processed into clonotypes with MiXCR by TCRdb, which kept only in-frame beta chains. Identical CDR3 proteins give one entry, which carries the most common genes and DNA. TCRdb's processing, not the study's, gives the V and J calls here. The sample table shows roughly 600,000 distinct CDR3 sequences, and about 40% are seen once. Of the sample, about 1.5% is held by the ten largest clones.

The CDR3 covers 12 residues, taking in both the cysteine and the phenylalanine. The DNA shown is the 36-base CDR3, in frame from base 1. Trimming costs V 5 bases and J 5 bases, and their ends lie 7 bases apart. CDR1 SGHDT and CDR2 YYEEEE were looked up in the germline V gene. The receptor chain draws on TRBV5-6 and TRBJ2-2; no D segment can be confidently identified. The sequenced sample was blood. The clonotype originates from a girl aged 10 to 17 with multiple sclerosis. The DNA is as follows: TGTGCCAGCAGTTTACTTACCGGGGAGCTGTTTTTT. This is translated as CASSLLTGELFF.